A selection of T cell receptor beta chains follows, all from one sample in a study of blood T cells in healthy people across ages. TCRdb passed the 5' RACE reads through MiXCR, listing each CDR3 protein once. The top ten hold roughly 23% of the sample, which has 1.5 million to 2 million distinct CDR3 sequences, 30% to 40% seen once. Sequenced sample: blood. Source of these receptors: a human donor in good health. CDR3s include the opening cysteine and the closing phenylalanine or tryptophan. D genes are given only for firm matches. Size tells how often a clone was seen (once, few, many) or the class of an expanded clone, and some rows leave it out.

D gene: TRBD2; J gene: TRBJ2-5; V gene: TRBV12-3/TRBV12-4; clone size: NA; CDR3 protein: CASSRTSGVGETQYF; CDR3 DNA: TGTGCCAGCAGTAGGACTAGCGGGGTGGGTGAGACCCAGTACTTC
D gene: NA; J gene: TRBJ2-5; V gene: TRBV29-1; clone size: many; CDR3 protein: CSVDRTNQETQYF; CDR3 DNA: TGCAGCGTTGACCGGACAAACCAAGAGACCCAGTACTTC
D gene: TRBD1; J gene: TRBJ2-7; V gene: TRBV19; clone size: NA; CDR3 protein: CASRSRDRNSYEQYF; CDR3 DNA: TGTGCCAGTAGAAGCCGGGACAGGAACTCCTACGAGCAGTACTTC
D gene: TRBD1; J gene: TRBJ1-2; V gene: TRBV4-3; clone size: few; CDR3 protein: CASSQLTGGHNYGYTF; CDR3 DNA: TGCGCCAGCAGCCAGCTGACAGGGGGCCACAACTATGGCTACACCTTC
D gene: NA; J gene: TRBJ1-2; V gene: TRBV6-4; clone size: NA; CDR3 protein: CASSDVAGVTNYGYTF; CDR3 DNA: TGTGCCAGCAGTGACGTGGCAGGGGTTACTAACTATGGCTACACCTTC
D gene: NA; J gene: TRBJ2-1; V gene: TRBV7-8; clone size: NA; CDR3 protein: CASSAHDIEQFF; CDR3 DNA: TGTGCCAGCAGCGCCCATGACATAGAGCAGTTCTTC
D gene: TRBD2; J gene: TRBJ2-3; V gene: TRBV12-3/TRBV12-4; clone size: NA; CDR3 protein: CASSLSGAIPSTDTQYF; CDR3 DNA: TGTGCCAGCAGTCTTAGCGGGGCAATTCCTAGCACAGATACGCAGTATTTT
D gene: NA; J gene: TRBJ1-2; V gene: TRBV20-1; clone size: NA; CDR3 protein: CSAPGGIYGYTF; CDR3 DNA: TGCAGTGCTCCCGGAGGTATCTATGGCTACACCTTC
D gene: NA; J gene: TRBJ2-1; V gene: TRBV20-1; clone size: few; CDR3 protein: CSARDRTTSYNEQFF; CDR3 DNA: TGCAGTGCTAGAGATCGGACCACTTCCTACAATGAGCAGTTCTTC
D gene: NA; J gene: TRBJ2-7; V gene: TRBV20-1; clone size: NA; CDR3 protein: CSARAGESSYEQYF; CDR3 DNA: TGCAGTGCTAGGGCAGGGGAGAGCTCCTACGAGCAGTACTTC
D gene: NA; J gene: TRBJ1-5; V gene: TRBV28; clone size: few; CDR3 protein: CASSHETGRGQPQHF; CDR3 DNA: TGTGCCAGCAGCCACGAGACAGGTCGGGGTCAGCCCCAGCATTTT
D gene: NA; J gene: TRBJ1-1; V gene: TRBV30; clone size: NA; CDR3 protein: CAWSGYEAFF; CDR3 DNA: TGTGCCTGGAGTGGCTATGAAGCTTTCTTT
D gene: NA; J gene: TRBJ2-5; V gene: TRBV29-1; clone size: few; CDR3 protein: CSVTPTAVETQYF; CDR3 DNA: TGCAGCGTGACACCGACAGCTGTGGAGACCCAGTACTTC
D gene: TRBD2; J gene: TRBJ2-3; V gene: TRBV11-2; clone size: NA; CDR3 protein: CASSPRGARGAAPGTDTQYF; CDR3 DNA: TGTGCCAGCAGCCCTCGGGGAGCGCGGGGGGCAGCGCCTGGCACAGATACGCAGTATTTT
D gene: NA; J gene: TRBJ1-4; V gene: TRBV29-1; clone size: NA; CDR3 protein: CSAHGTEKLFF; CDR3 DNA: TGCAGCGCCCACGGGACAGAAAAACTGTTTTTT
D gene: TRBD2; J gene: TRBJ2-3; V gene: TRBV29-1; clone size: NA; CDR3 protein: CSVGGGLAGGYMTDTEYF; CDR3 DNA: TGCAGCGTTGGAGGGGGGCTAGCGGGGGGTTACATGACAGATACGGAGTATTTT
D gene: NA; J gene: TRBJ1-1; V gene: TRBV10-2; clone size: NA; CDR3 protein: CASSESPGNEAFF; CDR3 DNA: TGCGCCAGCAGTGAGTCACCCGGGAATGAAGCTTTCTTT
D gene: TRBD2; J gene: TRBJ2-7; V gene: TRBV20-1; clone size: few; CDR3 protein: CSADPSGGPYYEQYF; CDR3 DNA: TGCAGTGCAGATCCTAGCGGGGGGCCATACTACGAGCAGTACTTC
D gene: TRBD1; J gene: TRBJ1-2; V gene: TRBV3-1; clone size: NA; CDR3 protein: CASSQELAGGAGYTF; CDR3 DNA: TGTGCCAGCAGCCAAGAATTAGCAGGGGGCGCCGGCTACACCTTC
D gene: NA; J gene: TRBJ1-1; V gene: TRBV12-3/TRBV12-4; clone size: NA; CDR3 protein: CASSFWENTEAFF; CDR3 DNA: TGTGCCAGCAGTTTCTGGGAGAACACTGAAGCTTTCTTT
D gene: TRBD1; J gene: TRBJ2-7; V gene: TRBV28; clone size: once; CDR3 protein: CASSVTGSCDEQYF; CDR3 DNA: TGTGCCAGCAGTGTGACAGGGAGTTGCGACGAGCAGTACTTC
D gene: NA; J gene: TRBJ2-7; V gene: TRBV7-2; clone size: few; CDR3 protein: CASSFNRDVHEQYF; CDR3 DNA: TGTGCCAGCAGCTTTAACAGGGACGTTCACGAGCAGTACTTC
D gene: NA; J gene: TRBJ2-7; V gene: TRBV10-3; clone size: NA; CDR3 protein: CAISDRGQREYEQYF; CDR3 DNA: TGTGCCATCAGTGACCGGGGACAACGCGAATACGAGCAGTACTTC
D gene: TRBD1; J gene: TRBJ2-5; V gene: TRBV10-3; clone size: NA; CDR3 protein: CAISEGKIGLGQGNFQETQYF; CDR3 DNA: TGTGCCATCAGTGAGGGAAAGATCGGGCTGGGACAGGGAAATTTCCAAGAGACCCAGTACTTC
D gene: TRBD1; J gene: TRBJ2-3; V gene: TRBV6-6; clone size: NA; CDR3 protein: CASSPGTGHWSTDTQYF; CDR3 DNA: TGTGCCAGCAGTCCCGGGACAGGCCACTGGAGCACAGATACGCAGTATTTT
D gene: NA; J gene: TRBJ1-5; V gene: TRBV4-1; clone size: few; CDR3 protein: CASSLEGINSNQPQHF; CDR3 DNA: TGCGCCAGCAGCCTCGAAGGAATCAATAGCAATCAGCCCCAGCATTTT
D gene: NA; J gene: TRBJ2-5; V gene: TRBV4-2; clone size: NA; CDR3 protein: CASSQDDVFQETQYF; CDR3 DNA: TGTGCCAGCAGCCAAGATGACGTCTTTCAAGAGACCCAGTACTTC
D gene: NA; J gene: TRBJ1-5; V gene: TRBV5-6; clone size: NA; CDR3 protein: CASSLSGTTPQHF; CDR3 DNA: TGTGCCAGCAGCTTATCAGGGACTACGCCCCAGCATTTT
D gene: TRBD1; J gene: TRBJ2-7; V gene: TRBV20-1; clone size: few; CDR3 protein: CSGPGQGASSEQYF; CDR3 DNA: TGCAGTGGGCCGGGACAGGGGGCAAGTAGCGAGCAGTACTTC
D gene: NA; J gene: TRBJ2-1; V gene: TRBV29-1; clone size: NA; CDR3 protein: CSVRSTEQFF; CDR3 DNA: TGCAGCGTGCGATCTACTGAGCAGTTCTTC
D gene: NA; J gene: TRBJ1-1; V gene: TRBV27; clone size: NA; CDR3 protein: CASILNTEAFF; CDR3 DNA: TGTGCCAGCATTCTTAACACTGAAGCTTTCTTT
D gene: NA; J gene: TRBJ2-5; V gene: TRBV7-2; clone size: many; CDR3 protein: CASSLDSQETQYF; CDR3 DNA: TGCGCCAGCAGCTTGGACAGCCAAGAGACCCAGTACTTC
D gene: NA; J gene: TRBJ1-1; V gene: TRBV7-9; clone size: NA; CDR3 protein: CASSLPLGGDDTEAFF; CDR3 DNA: TGTGCCAGCAGCCTTCCTCTAGGAGGGGACGACACTGAAGCTTTCTTT
D gene: NA; J gene: TRBJ1-1; V gene: TRBV6-2/TRBV6-3; clone size: NA; CDR3 protein: CASSPNRIREAFF; CDR3 DNA: TGTGCCAGCAGCCCCAACCGAATCAGGGAGGCTTTCTTT
D gene: TRBD2; J gene: TRBJ2-5; V gene: TRBV7-2; clone size: NA; CDR3 protein: CASSLVGGGPQETQYF; CDR3 DNA: TGTGCCAGCAGCTTAGTTGGCGGGGGGCCCCAAGAGACCCAGTACTTC
D gene: TRBD2; J gene: TRBJ2-3; V gene: TRBV7-9; clone size: NA; CDR3 protein: CASSFGLATTDTQYF; CDR3 DNA: TGTGCCAGCAGTTTCGGACTAGCGACCACAGATACGCAGTATTTT
D gene: TRBD1; J gene: TRBJ1-1; V gene: TRBV7-2; clone size: NA; CDR3 protein: CASSTQGQGGNEAFF; CDR3 DNA: TGTGCCAGCAGCACGCAGGGACAGGGGGGTAATGAAGCTTTCTTT
D gene: TRBD1; J gene: TRBJ1-1; V gene: TRBV7-9; clone size: few; CDR3 protein: CASSSQGAQGTEAFF; CDR3 DNA: TGTGCCAGCAGCTCGCAGGGGGCGCAAGGCACTGAAGCTTTCTTT
D gene: TRBD1; J gene: TRBJ2-5; V gene: TRBV7-2; clone size: NA; CDR3 protein: CASRAGGIGKQYF; CDR3 DNA: TGTGCCAGCAGGGCAGGGGGCATCGGGAAGCAGTACTTC
D gene: NA; J gene: TRBJ2-1; V gene: TRBV9; clone size: few; CDR3 protein: CASSEAGGDRQFF; CDR3 DNA: TGTGCCAGCAGCGAGGCTGGGGGTGACAGGCAGTTCTTC
D gene: TRBD1; J gene: TRBJ2-1; V gene: TRBV6-5; clone size: few; CDR3 protein: CASMGQGAYEQFF; CDR3 DNA: TGTGCCAGCATGGGACAGGGGGCTTATGAGCAGTTCTTC